This T cell receptor beta chain derives from a study of technical replicates of blood from a handful of donors. This CDR3 comprises 15 residues. After removal of 2 bases from V and 4 bases from J, the junction contained 8 bases not matched to a gene. Germline CDR1 SGDLS, CDR2 YYNGEE. Profiled with immunoSEQ multiplex PCR; TCRdb holds only in-frame clones, not every one. The data contain tens of thousands of clones, approximately 94% of them singletons. Sequencing was carried out using T cells isolated from PBMCs. J is TRBJ2-7 and V is TRBV9; 8 bases align to TRBD2. This sequence originates from a human donor in good health. CDR3 sequence (DNA): TGTGCCAGCAGCGTGTATGGGACTAGTCCGTACGAGCAGTACTTC. This sequence encodes CASSVYGTSPYEQYF.